These T cell receptor beta chains were read from a single sample in a study of patients and donors after allogeneic stem cell transplantation. From the RT-PCR reads, TCRdb called clonotypes with MiXCR, one entry per CDR3 protein. The repertoire has about 960,000 distinct CDR3 sequences, under 20% of them found once; the top ten carry about 6%. Sequencing was done on a sample of blood, either unsorted or a sorted T cell fraction (not recorded which). These TCRs come from a human donor who was either an allogeneic HSCT recipient or a stem cell or donor lymphocyte infusion donor (not recorded which). It is not recorded whose cells these are; they may come from a transplant donor. Each CDR3 is given with its conserved first and last residue. A D gene is named only where the DNA matches it firmly. Rows may omit the clone size; those that give it use once, few, many or a size class.

>.|TRBJ2-7|TRBV10-3|TRBD1
TGTGCCATCGGGGACAGGGATACCTACGAGCAGTACTTC
CAIGDRDTYEQYF
>.|TRBJ2-7|TRBV3-1|.
TGTGCCAGAGACAGGTACAACTCCTACGAGCAGTACTTC
CARDRYNSYEQYF
>.|TRBJ2-5|TRBV5-1|.
TGCGCCAGCAGCCCTGGACAGTGGGAGACCCAGTACTTC
CASSPGQWETQYF
>few|TRBJ2-2|TRBV9|TRBD1
TGTGCCAGCACCCCAAGGGGGCAACTGAACACCGGGGAGCTGTTTTTT
CASTPRGQLNTGELFF
>few|TRBJ1-6|TRBV12-3/TRBV12-4|.
TGTGCCAGCAGTTTAAATAGGAGCTCCTATAATTCACCCCTCCACTTT
CASSLNRSSYNSPLHF
>few|TRBJ1-5|TRBV6-1|TRBD1
TGTGCCAGCAGTCCCGGCAGGGGGAGTAGCAATCAGCCCCAGCATTTT
CASSPGRGSSNQPQHF
>few|TRBJ2-5|TRBV7-8|.
TGTGCCAGCAGCTTAGCGGAACAAACCCAGTACTTC
CASSLAEQTQYF
>once|TRBJ2-1|TRBV11-3|TRBD2
TGTGCCAGCTGCTCTAGCGGGAGTTGCAATGAGCAGTTCTTC
CASCSSGSCNEQFF
>.|TRBJ2-1|TRBV20-1|TRBD2
TGCAGTGCTAGCGGTCAGCGGGAGGCTAGTGAGCAGTTCTTC
CSASGQREASEQFF
>.|TRBJ2-7|TRBV7-8|.
TGTGCCAGCAGCTTAAAAAGGGGGTCCTACGAGCAGTACTTC
CASSLKRGSYEQYF
>few|TRBJ1-5|TRBV20-1|TRBD1
TGCAGTGCTACTAAGGACAGGGACAATCAGCCCCAGCATTTT
CSATKDRDNQPQHF
>.|TRBJ1-1|TRBV12-3/TRBV12-4|TRBD1
TGTGCCAGCAGACTACGAAGGGACAGACCGAACACTGAAGCTTTCTTT
CASRLRRDRPNTEAFF
>.|TRBJ2-7|TRBV2|.
TGTGCCAGCCTCCGCGACAGGTCCTACGAGCAGTACTTC
CASLRDRSYEQYF
>.|TRBJ2-1|TRBV29-1|TRBD1
TGCAGCGTGGCGGACAGGGGGCGGGATGAGCAGTTCTTC
CSVADRGRDEQFF
>few|TRBJ1-1|TRBV9|.
TGTGCCAGCAGCGTAGCACACAGCACTGAAGCTTTCTTT
CASSVAHSTEAFF
>few|TRBJ2-1|TRBV13|.
TGTGCCAGCAGCCCCTCCAGCAGGCAGGATGAGCAGTTCTTC
CASSPSSRQDEQFF
>few|TRBJ2-2|TRBV20-1|TRBD1
TGCAGGGGTTGGGACAGGGCGAACACCGGGGAGCTGTTTTTT
CRGWDRANTGELFF
>few|TRBJ1-1|TRBV6-1|.
TGTGCCAGCAGCAGGGACGGTGTTAACACTGAAGCTTTCTTT
CASSRDGVNTEAFF
>few|TRBJ2-7|TRBV28|.
TGTGCCACCGGACCTTACGAGCAGTACTTC
CATGPYEQYF
>few|TRBJ2-7|TRBV6-2/TRBV6-3|TRBD1
TGTGCCAGCAGTTACGGGGACAGGGATTTAGCCGAGCAGTACTTC
CASSYGDRDLAEQYF
>.|TRBJ2-2|TRBV2|TRBD2
TGTGCCAGCAGGACGGGACTAGCGGGGACCGGGGAGCTGTTTTTT
CASRTGLAGTGELFF
>.|TRBJ2-3|TRBV6-2/TRBV6-3|.
TGTGCCAGCAGTACCTTGAGGGTGGGTTGGGATACGCAGTATTTT
CASSTLRVGWDTQYF
>few|TRBJ1-1|TRBV20-1|.
TGCAGTGCTAGACGTCAGACCCCCACTGAAGCTTTCTTT
CSARRQTPTEAFF
>.|TRBJ2-7|TRBV20-1|.
TGCAGTGCTAGCGCGGGCGGGCCCGGGGGAGTCGAGCAGTACTTC
CSASAGGPGGVEQYF
>.|TRBJ2-5|TRBV28|.
TGTGCCAGCAGCGGACAGCCCCTGGGGGCCGAGACCCAGTACTTC
CASSGQPLGAETQYF
>.|TRBJ2-3|TRBV9|.
TGTGCCAGCAGCGTCGTTCCCACAGATACGCAGTATTTT
CASSVVPTDTQYF
>few|TRBJ2-3|TRBV27|TRBD1
TGTGCCAGCAGTTTATTACGGGACAGGGGCACAGATACGCAGTATTTT
CASSLLRDRGTDTQYF
>many|TRBJ1-5|TRBV25-1|TRBD1
TGTGCCAGCAGTGAAGCCGGGACAGGTAATCAGCCCCAGCATTTT
CASSEAGTGNQPQHF
>few|TRBJ2-7|TRBV29-1|.
TGCAGCGTTGAAGACACCAGGGATAACTCCTACGAGCAGTACTTC
CSVEDTRDNSYEQYF
>.|TRBJ1-6|TRBV20-1|TRBD1
TGCAGTGCTAGAGCAGGGACAGGGAGAAATTCACCCCTCCACTTT
CSARAGTGRNSPLHF
>.|TRBJ2-1|TRBV9|TRBD2
TGTGCCAGCAGCGTAGATGGGGGGGGGACGTACAATGAGCAGTTCTTC
CASSVDGGGTYNEQFF
>few|TRBJ1-2|TRBV4-3|.
TGCGCCAGCAGCCAAGAGGCAGTAATATACTATGGCTACACCTTC
CASSQEAVIYYGYTF
>.|TRBJ1-2|TRBV5-6|TRBD1
TGTGCCAGCAGCTTGGGTACAGGGGGCGCGACCGGCTACACCTTC
CASSLGTGGATGYTF
>few|TRBJ2-5|TRBV7-2|.
TGTGCCAGCAGCACAAGAAGGGGGCGGGGGAACCAAGAGACCCAGTACTTC
CASSTRRGRGNQETQYF
>many|TRBJ1-1|TRBV5-1|TRBD1
TGTGCCAGCAGCACGGGACAGGGGAACACTGAAGCTTTCTTT
CASSTGQGNTEAFF
>.|TRBJ2-7|TRBV10-3|.
TGTGCCATCAGTGACACATCATCCCACGAGCAGTACTTC
CAISDTSSHEQYF
>.|TRBJ2-7|TRBV11-1|.
TGTGCCAGCAGCTGGTCTAGTAGAGCCTACGAGCAGTACTTC
CASSWSSRAYEQYF
>few|TRBJ2-3|TRBV5-6|TRBD2
TGTGCCAGCAGCTTGTGGCTAGCGGAGCCCGTGGATACGCAGTATTTT
CASSLWLAEPVDTQYF
>.|TRBJ2-3|TRBV24-1|TRBD2
TGTGCCACCAGTGTTTTGTCGGGGGGGGCTACTAGCACAGATACGCAGTATTTT
CATSVLSGGATSTDTQYF
>few|TRBJ1-5|TRBV20-1|TRBD1
TGCAGTGCTAGAGCCCAGGGACAGGGGCTCTATAGCAATCAGCCCCAGCATTTT
CSARAQGQGLYSNQPQHF
>.|TRBJ1-5|TRBV30|TRBD1
TGTGCCTGGAGTAAAGGACAGGGGGCAGGTCAGCCCCAGCATTTT
CAWSKGQGAGQPQHF
>few|TRBJ2-7|TRBV10-2|TRBD2
TGCGCCAGCACATATAGCGGGGGGCCCTACGAGCAGTACTTC
CASTYSGGPYEQYF
>.|TRBJ2-7|TRBV6-2/TRBV6-3|TRBD1
TGTGCCAGCGACCGGACAGGTTTATCGTCCTACGAGCAGTACTTC
CASDRTGLSSYEQYF
>few|TRBJ2-7|TRBV27|.
TGTGCCAGCAGTTTAAAGGGACATAATCCGGGACTTACCCGCGAGCAGTACTTC
CASSLKGHNPGLTREQYF
>many|TRBJ2-7|TRBV12-3/TRBV12-4|TRBD1
TGTGCCAGCAGTTTCGCTCGCAGGGGGCTGGGCGAGCAGTACTTC
CASSFARRGLGEQYF
>.|TRBJ2-3|TRBV14|TRBD2
TGTGCCAGCAGCCAAGGTGGTAGCGGGGTCTTGTATACGCAGTTTTTT
CASSQGGSGVLYTQFF
>.|TRBJ2-1|TRBV11-1|.
TGTGCCAGCAGCTTAGAACTGCTTCTAAACAATGAGCAGTTCTTC
CASSLELLLNNEQFF
>.|TRBJ2-2|TRBV9|TRBD2
TGTGCCAGCAGCGTGCCGGGACTAGCGGGGAGCACCGGGGAGCTGTTTTTT
CASSVPGLAGSTGELFF
>.|TRBJ2-3|TRBV7-3|TRBD2
TGTGCCAGCAGCCCTGTAGGGAGCGGGGGGACAGATACGCAGTATTTT
CASSPVGSGGTDTQYF
>few|TRBJ2-5|TRBV6-2/TRBV6-3|TRBD1
TGTGCCAGCAGAACCCCGGGACAGGGCGAGCGAGAGACCCAGTACTTC
CASRTPGQGERETQYF
>.|TRBJ2-7|TRBV30|.
TGTGCCTGGAGTGGGGGTCCCTACGAGCAGTACTTC
CAWSGGPYEQYF
>.|TRBJ2-3|TRBV11-2|.
TGTGCCAGCAGCTTAGGCATGTCAAAAAACACAGATACGCAGTATTTT
CASSLGMSKNTDTQYF
>many|TRBJ1-1|TRBV11-2|.
TGTGCCAGCAGCTACGGGTTCGACACTGAAGCTTTCTTT
CASSYGFDTEAFF
>many|TRBJ2-5|TRBV12-3/TRBV12-4|TRBD2
TGTGCCAGCAGTAATCTAGCGGGAGTAGAGACCCAGTACTTC
CASSNLAGVETQYF
>.|TRBJ1-5|TRBV30|TRBD1
TGTGCCTGGAACCCCGGGACAGGGGTTCAGCCCCAGCATTTT
CAWNPGTGVQPQHF
>few|TRBJ1-6|TRBV28|.
TGTGCCAGCAGTTACTCCAGGGTACCCCGGGTGTCACCCCTCCACTTT
CASSYSRVPRVSPLHF
>.|TRBJ2-5|TRBV6-5|TRBD2
TGTGCCAGCAGTTTAGGTGCGGGGGGGCCGGGACAAGAGACCCAGTACTTC
CASSLGAGGPGQETQYF
>few|TRBJ2-3|TRBV2|.
TGTGCCAGCAGTGAAGTTGGGGGAGGCGCGGGGACGCAGTATTTT
CASSEVGGGAGTQYF
>few|TRBJ2-7|TRBV5-6|.
TGTGCCAGCAGCTTGATCACCTACGAGCAGTACTTC
CASSLITYEQYF